This T cell receptor (beta chain) was retrieved from a study of blood T cell repertoires in COVID-19. Study as a whole: Whether acute or convalescent, the COVID-19 samples came from the United States, Italy and Spain.

This table comes from immunoSEQ multiplex PCR, and its TCRdb copy is limited to in-frame clones, with some not included. The sample carries just over 75,000 clones, 65% to 85% recorded once. J was trimmed by 3 bases and V by 4 bases; bases with no gene match: 11. The CDR3 covers 17 residues. Per germline, CDR1 SEHNR and CDR2 FQNEAQ (reference sequence). The sequence was collected from a man aged 55-75 years with active or convalescent COVID-19. The sample consisted of peripheral blood. The J gene is TRBJ1-4, the V gene TRBV7-9, with 7 bases that match TRBD1. CDR3 DNA sequence: TGTGCCAGCAGCTCTGTCGTAGGGGGCTCGGCTAATGAAAAACTGTTTTTT. It specifies CASSSVVGGSANEKLFF.